This entry features one T cell receptor beta chain sequence. This clone was detected only a few times. No antigen is known for it. No much larger clonotype is one base removed from it; base qualities were not supplied. TCRbeta CDR3 regions were amplified from genomic DNA by means of the immunoSEQ Assay, a bias-controlled multiplex PCR. Per the authors' processing: The number of nucleated cells in each sample was estimated by amplification of reference gene primers within the assay. To quantify the absolute abundance of each unique TCRbeta CDR3 rearrangement, sequence reads were collapsed and filtered. For each sample, productive Simpson clonality was calculated as the square root of Simpson's diversity index across productive rearrangements. The source is immuneACCESS, and TCRdb retained only in-frame sequences with V and J called. Part of the clones is not carried over; for the studies checked, unresolved V genes explain less than half of this, and the remainder is unexplained. V and J calls and clone size are given by that table; D and trimming were obtained from the DNA. The sample has 55,000 to 65,000 clones on record, about four fifths of them singletons. Clones ranked in the top ten supply approximately 3.5% of the sample.

Each collaborating institution followed its own protocols to collect whole blood in K2EDTA tubes. For TCRbeta analysis, collaborators shipped samples in one of three forms: frozen whole blood, isolated PBMCs, or DNA extracted from either of those sample types. These data belong to a study of blood T cell repertoires in COVID-19 (TCRdb year 2020). Regarding the study in general: The collaborator samples originated in the United States, Italy and Spain and spanned the acute and convalescent phases of COVID-19. The samples were drawn from the first 160 participants of the ongoing ImmuneRACE study and from over a thousand subjects provided by 6 global collaborators. Nearly every sample came with metadata listing a de-identified subject ID, COVID-19 status, age in years and sex. The material from the prospective study consisted of cDNA or gDNA derived from T cells, B-cell-depleted T cells, or PBMCs. The repertoires were released in a freely available public database meant as a resource for research on the immune response to SARS-CoV-2. The dataset comprised deeply sampled blood TCRbeta repertoires from subjects exposed to, actively infected with, or recovered from COVID-19. Where available, HLA class I and class II types were obtained from metadata supplied by the sample provider rather than from assay-based typing.

Overall study results and their limits: The quantity of clinical and demographic metadata differed by source and by participant and was supplied without curation.

From the germline V gene (reference sequence), CDR1 is SGHNT and CDR2 is YYREEE. The CDR3 goes from the cysteine to the phenylalanine over 14 residues. Just the 42-base CDR3 DNA is kept, in frame starting at base 1. V and J are trimmed by 4 bases and 5 bases, and the gene matches miss 5 bases of the junction. The TCR was taken from a woman aged 80 or over with acute or convalescent COVID-19. Sequencing input: peripheral blood. The sequence joins TRBV5-4 to TRBJ1-2, with 10 central nucleotides matching TRBD1. The sequenced DNA is TGTGCCAGCAGCCGACAGGGGGCGGGGTATGGCTACACCTTC. Translated, this is CASSRQGAGYGYTF.